This TCR beta chain was captured in a study of Graves' ophthalmopathy and Graves' hyperthyroidism. Turning to the study itself: No treatment had been given when peripheral blood was collected at initial diagnosis.

V lost 2 bases, J lost 2 bases, and 9 bases lay in between. The CDR3 extends over 15 amino acids. CDR1 and CDR2 (germline): MNHEY, SVGAGI. The authors amplified TCR beta CDR3 regions, and they did so from RNA transcripts for repertoire sequencing. The workflow started with a first-round RT-PCR run with HTBI primers and then moved on to a second-round multiplex PCR. TCRdb recomputed calls from the multiplex PCR reads with MiXCR, one row per CDR3 protein. In the table there are hundreds of thousands of distinct CDR3 sequences, 20% to 25% of which are singletons. The diagnostic workup employed clinical symptoms, serum thyroxine, TRAb, thyroid ultrasound and orbital computed tomography. Only one count was recorded for this clonotype.

Sequenced material: peripheral blood. This sequence was found in a woman aged 18-29 years with stable Graves' hyperthyroidism. Some clones in this sample may be carry-over from other donors' samples. The chain has TRBV6-5 and TRBJ2-2, with D unclear. In DNA form, the CDR3 reads TGTGCCAGCAGTTACCAGGTGGCTAACACCGGGGAGCTGTTTTTT. It yields the protein CASSYQVANTGELFF.